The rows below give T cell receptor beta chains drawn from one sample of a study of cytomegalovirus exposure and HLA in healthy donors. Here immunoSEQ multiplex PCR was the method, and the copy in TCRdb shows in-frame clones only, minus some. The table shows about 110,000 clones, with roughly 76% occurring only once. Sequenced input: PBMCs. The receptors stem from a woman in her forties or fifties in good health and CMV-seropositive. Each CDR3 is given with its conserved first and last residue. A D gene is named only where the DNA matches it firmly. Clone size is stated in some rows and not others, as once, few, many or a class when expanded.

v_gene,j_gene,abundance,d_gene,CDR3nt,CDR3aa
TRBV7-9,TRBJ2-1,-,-,TGTGCCAGCAGCTTCGGGAGCTCCTACAATGAGCAGTTCTTC,CASSFGSSYNEQFF
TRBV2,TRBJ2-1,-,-,TGTGCCAGCAGTGCTCGCGAGGGTTCCTACAATGAGCAGTTCTTC,CASSAREGSYNEQFF
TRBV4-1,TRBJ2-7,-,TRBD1,TGCGCCAGCAGCTATACCGGGACAGAAGCCAAACTATACGAGCAGTACTTC,CASSYTGTEAKLYEQYF
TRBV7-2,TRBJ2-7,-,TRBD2,TGTGCCAGCAGCTTAGCCCGGACAGGGACTAGCGGTCCCTACGAGCAGTACTTC,CASSLARTGTSGPYEQYF
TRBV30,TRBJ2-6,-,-,TGTGCCTGGAGATCCTCTGGGGCCAACGGCCTGACTTTC,CAWRSSGANGLTF
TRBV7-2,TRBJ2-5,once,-,TGTGCCGGCAGCCCCCTTTCCCACCAAGAGACCCAGTACTTC,CAGSPLSHQETQYF
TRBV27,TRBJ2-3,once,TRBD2,TGTGCCAGCAGTTTAGTGGGGGAGGGGGATACGCAGTATTTT,CASSLVGEGDTQYF
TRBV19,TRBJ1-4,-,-,TGTGCCAGTAGTGGGCCTGAGTTGGGTGAAAAACTGTTTTTT,CASSGPELGEKLFF
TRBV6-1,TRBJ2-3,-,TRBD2,TGTGCCAGCAGGCCCGGGGGGACAGATACGCAGTATTTT,CASRPGGTDTQYF
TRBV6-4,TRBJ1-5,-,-,TGTGCCAGAATTAACCTAGGCCAGCCCCAGCATTTT,CARINLGQPQHF
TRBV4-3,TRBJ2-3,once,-,TGCGCCAGCAGCCAGGATACGGGGGGCTCGTACACAGATACGCAGTATTTT,CASSQDTGGSYTDTQYF
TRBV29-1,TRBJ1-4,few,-,TGCAGCGTTGTGGGGGCGACTAATGAAAAACTGTTTTTT,CSVVGATNEKLFF
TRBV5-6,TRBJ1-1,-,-,TGTGCCAGCAGCCTGAGGCACACTGAAGCTTTCTTT,CASSLRHTEAFF
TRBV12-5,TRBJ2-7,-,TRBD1,TGTGCTAGTGGTCTGGGACAGGGGGGCGAGCAGTACTTC,CASGLGQGGEQYF
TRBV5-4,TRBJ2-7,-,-,TGTGCCAGCAGCTCGAACGGCTACGAGCAGTACTTC,CASSSNGYEQYF
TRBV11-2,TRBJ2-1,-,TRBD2,TGTGCCAGCAGCTTCGCACTAGCGGGGCTATACAATGAGCAGTTCTTC,CASSFALAGLYNEQFF
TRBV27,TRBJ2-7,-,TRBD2,TGTGCCAGCAGTTTAAGAGGACTAGCGGGAGACGAGCAGTACTTC,CASSLRGLAGDEQYF
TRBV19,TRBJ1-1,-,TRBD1,TGTGCCAGTAGTATTGGGGGGACAGGGGGAATTAAGAGCACTGAAGCTTTCTTT,CASSIGGTGGIKSTEAFF
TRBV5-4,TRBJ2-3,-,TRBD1,TGTGCCAGCAGTCCACCCCCCATGGACAGGGGCACAGATACGCAGTATTTT,CASSPPPMDRGTDTQYF
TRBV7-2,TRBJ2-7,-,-,TGTGCCAGCAGTTACTTGTCGCACGAGCAGTACTTC,CASSYLSHEQYF
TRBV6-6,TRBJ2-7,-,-,TGTGCCAGCAGTTACTCGAAAGGGGCCACTCCCTACGAGCAGTACTTC,CASSYSKGATPYEQYF
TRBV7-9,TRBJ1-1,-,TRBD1,TGTGCCAGCAGCTTAAGGACAGGGGGAGAGGGAGCTTTCTTT,CASSLRTGGEGAFF
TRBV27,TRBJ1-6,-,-,TGTGCCAGCAGTGTAAGGTGGGGGGGTAATTCACCCCTCCACTTT,CASSVRWGGNSPLHF
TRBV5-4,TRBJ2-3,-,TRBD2,TGTGCCAGCAGCTGGAATCTAGCGGGGGGAGTAGATACGCAGTATTTT,CASSWNLAGGVDTQYF
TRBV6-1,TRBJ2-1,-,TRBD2,TGTGCCAGCAGTGATAGCGGGAGGGGCTCCTACAATGAGCAGTTCTTC,CASSDSGRGSYNEQFF
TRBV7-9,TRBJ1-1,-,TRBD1,TGTGCCAGCAGCCTCGACAGGGGAAACACTGAAGCTTTCTTT,CASSLDRGNTEAFF
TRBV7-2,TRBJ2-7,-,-,TGTGCCAGCAGCTACCCCGGAGCCTACGAGCAGTACTTC,CASSYPGAYEQYF
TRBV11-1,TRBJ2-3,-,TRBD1,TGTGCCAGCAGCCGGACAGGGTTTCGCACAGATACGCAGTATTTT,CASSRTGFRTDTQYF
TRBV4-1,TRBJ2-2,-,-,TGCGCCAGCAGCCAAGAGGCTCCCGGGGAGCTGTTTTTT,CASSQEAPGELFF
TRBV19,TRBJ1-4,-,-,TGTGCCAGTAGGCCGGGGGGGGACACTAATGAAAAACTGTTTTTT,CASRPGGDTNEKLFF
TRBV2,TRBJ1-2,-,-,TGTGCCAGCAGGACGGGAGGGAACTATGGCTACACCTTC,CASRTGGNYGYTF
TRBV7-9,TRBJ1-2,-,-,TGTGCCAGCAACCCCGGGGATTACTATGGCTACACCTTC,CASNPGDYYGYTF
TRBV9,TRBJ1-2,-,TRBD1,TGTGCCAGCAGCGTAGACCCAGGGACAGGGCCTGGCTACACCTTC,CASSVDPGTGPGYTF
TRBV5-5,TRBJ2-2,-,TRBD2,TGTGCCAGCCGAGCTACTAGCGGGAGTGGGACCGGGGAGCTGTTTTTT,CASRATSGSGTGELFF
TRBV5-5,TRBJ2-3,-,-,TGTGCCAGCAGCTTAGTTCTAACGGGAGAGTCCGATACGCAGTATTTT,CASSLVLTGESDTQYF
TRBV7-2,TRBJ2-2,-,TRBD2,TGTGCCAGCAGCTTAGTAGCGGGGGCGGCCGGGGAGCTGTTTTTT,CASSLVAGAAGELFF
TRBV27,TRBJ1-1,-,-,TGTGCCAGTGTCGCCAGGCTCGACACTGAAGCTTTCTTT,CASVARLDTEAFF
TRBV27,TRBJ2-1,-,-,TGTGCCAGCAGTCGGGCGGGCACAAGCTCCTACAATGAGCAGTTCTTC,CASSRAGTSSYNEQFF
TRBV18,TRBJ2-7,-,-,TGTGCCAGCTCACTCAGGCAGAACCACGAGCAGTACTTC,CASSLRQNHEQYF
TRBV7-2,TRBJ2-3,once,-,TGTGCCAGCAGCTTAGTAGACCTAGGGGGCACAGATACGCAGTATTTT,CASSLVDLGGTDTQYF
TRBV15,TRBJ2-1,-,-,TGTGCCACCAGCAGCGACCGACTAGGCCGCTCCCAAAGTGAGCAGTTCTTC,CATSSDRLGRSQSEQFF
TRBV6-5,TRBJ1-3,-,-,TGTGCCAGCAGTTACCCACACAGTAGCTCTGGAAACACCATATATTTT,CASSYPHSSSGNTIYF
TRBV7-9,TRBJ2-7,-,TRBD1,TGTGCCAGCAGCGGCAGGGGGTTTGGCGAGCAGTACTTC,CASSGRGFGEQYF
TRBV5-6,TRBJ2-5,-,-,TGTGCCAGCAGCTCCGATTGGGGGGCAGGGGGAGAGACCCAGTACTTC,CASSSDWGAGGETQYF
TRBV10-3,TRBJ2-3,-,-,TGTGCCATCAGTGAGTCGAGGCAGTCCACAGATACGCAGTATTTT,CAISESRQSTDTQYF